The rows below give T cell receptor beta chains drawn from one sample of a study of blood T cell repertoires in COVID-19. Measured with immunoSEQ multiplex PCR; TCRdb has only the in-frame clones, and not every one. The repertoire includes about 230,000 clones, 81% of them detected once, and about 8% sits in the top ten. The source material was peripheral blood. These receptors came from a woman older than 75 with acute or convalescent COVID-19. CDR3s include the opening cysteine and the closing phenylalanine or tryptophan. Fields, in order: V gene, J gene, CDR3 protein.

V gene: TRBV5-1
J gene: TRBJ2-7
CDR3 protein: CASCSTSGTYEQYF

V gene: TRBV6-5
J gene: TRBJ2-7
CDR3 protein: CASSPLTRSSYEQYF

V gene: TRBV11-2
J gene: TRBJ2-5
CDR3 protein: CASSLAGVLETQYF

V gene: TRBV11-2
J gene: TRBJ1-5
CDR3 protein: CASSSETGGNQPQHF

V gene: TRBV10-3
J gene: TRBJ2-1
CDR3 protein: CAISFRFAGEHNEQFF

V gene: TRBV7-2
J gene: TRBJ2-3
CDR3 protein: CASSFTDRGHSGTDTQYF

V gene: TRBV5-1
J gene: TRBJ2-3
CDR3 protein: CASSLPLTGRDTQYF

V gene: TRBV7-9
J gene: TRBJ1-5
CDR3 protein: CASSSGEQPQHF

V gene: TRBV7-2
J gene: TRBJ2-7
CDR3 protein: CASSLGQGLYGEQYF

V gene: TRBV6-5
J gene: TRBJ1-6
CDR3 protein: CASSRQGRDSPLHF

V gene: TRBV6-1
J gene: TRBJ2-7
CDR3 protein: CASSEVGLGLEQYF

V gene: TRBV7-8
J gene: TRBJ1-6
CDR3 protein: CASSLGDRALYNSPLHF

V gene: TRBV28
J gene: TRBJ2-1
CDR3 protein: CASRPPSGNYNEQFF

V gene: TRBV7-8
J gene: TRBJ1-6
CDR3 protein: CASSRTYNSPLHF

V gene: TRBV6-6
J gene: TRBJ2-1
CDR3 protein: CASSRTSGSIHEQFF

V gene: TRBV7-2
J gene: TRBJ2-1
CDR3 protein: CASSLVSSGIAHNEQFF

V gene: TRBV27
J gene: TRBJ2-7
CDR3 protein: CASSRLAGSSYEQYF

V gene: TRBV2
J gene: TRBJ2-1
CDR3 protein: CASSTGLQFF

V gene: TRBV10-1
J gene: TRBJ1-5
CDR3 protein: CASSESSRQGQPQHF

V gene: TRBV11-2
J gene: TRBJ1-3
CDR3 protein: CASSPWASVTGNTIYF

V gene: TRBV2
J gene: TRBJ2-7
CDR3 protein: CASRGLAGIDEQYF

V gene: TRBV7-9
J gene: TRBJ2-7
CDR3 protein: CASSSLAPGGLKRF

V gene: TRBV6-6
J gene: TRBJ2-1
CDR3 protein: CASRGGGTEQFF

V gene: TRBV5-1
J gene: TRBJ2-7
CDR3 protein: CASSQDRGNYEQYF

V gene: TRBV3-1/TRBV3-2
J gene: TRBJ1-1
CDR3 protein: CASSQAARGRSFF

V gene: TRBV29-1
J gene: TRBJ2-1
CDR3 protein: CSVDGTSWSYNEQFF

V gene: TRBV6-5
J gene: TRBJ2-7
CDR3 protein: CASRPTVYYEQYF

V gene: TRBV3-1/TRBV3-2
J gene: TRBJ1-4
CDR3 protein: CASSPSPNGGAWEKLFF

V gene: TRBV5-1
J gene: TRBJ1-2
CDR3 protein: CASSLAGLGMGYTF

V gene: TRBV10-3
J gene: TRBJ1-1
CDR3 protein: CAISEGTGGRMNTEAFF

V gene: TRBV5-1
J gene: TRBJ1-5
CDR3 protein: CASSLEGQDHQPQHF

V gene: TRBV5-1
J gene: TRBJ2-7
CDR3 protein: CASSASGTYEQYF

V gene: TRBV3-1/TRBV3-2
J gene: TRBJ2-1
CDR3 protein: CASSLGLAGVEQFF

V gene: TRBV2
J gene: TRBJ2-1
CDR3 protein: CASSVTSGRALTYNEQFF

V gene: TRBV6-5
J gene: TRBJ1-5
CDR3 protein: CASSSTQGKSNQPQHF

V gene: TRBV12-3/TRBV12-4
J gene: TRBJ1-5
CDR3 protein: CASSLEGDQPQHF

V gene: TRBV18
J gene: TRBJ2-5
CDR3 protein: CASSLTSGSQETQYF

V gene: TRBV27
J gene: TRBJ2-1
CDR3 protein: CASSYGLAGYNEQFF

V gene: TRBV6-1
J gene: TRBJ1-5
CDR3 protein: CASSEQTGRGQPQHF

V gene: TRBV11-2
J gene: TRBJ1-6
CDR3 protein: CASSHGGTGGLGSPLHF

V gene: TRBV5-1
J gene: TRBJ1-6
CDR3 protein: CASSSSQWGGNSPLHF

V gene: TRBV29-1
J gene: TRBJ1-5
CDR3 protein: CSVARGLGNQPQHF

V gene: TRBV7-6
J gene: TRBJ2-3
CDR3 protein: CATSKRNTDTQYF

V gene: TRBV27
J gene: TRBJ1-6
CDR3 protein: CASGVTGVNSPLHF

V gene: TRBV11-1
J gene: TRBJ2-1
CDR3 protein: CASSLGTSGGDNEQFF

V gene: TRBV5-4
J gene: TRBJ2-7
CDR3 protein: CASSPGGTGGLNEQYF

V gene: TRBV4-2
J gene: TRBJ1-4
CDR3 protein: CASSQVHGPGESNEKLFF

V gene: TRBV18
J gene: TRBJ1-4
CDR3 protein: CASSPTGQGNEKLFF